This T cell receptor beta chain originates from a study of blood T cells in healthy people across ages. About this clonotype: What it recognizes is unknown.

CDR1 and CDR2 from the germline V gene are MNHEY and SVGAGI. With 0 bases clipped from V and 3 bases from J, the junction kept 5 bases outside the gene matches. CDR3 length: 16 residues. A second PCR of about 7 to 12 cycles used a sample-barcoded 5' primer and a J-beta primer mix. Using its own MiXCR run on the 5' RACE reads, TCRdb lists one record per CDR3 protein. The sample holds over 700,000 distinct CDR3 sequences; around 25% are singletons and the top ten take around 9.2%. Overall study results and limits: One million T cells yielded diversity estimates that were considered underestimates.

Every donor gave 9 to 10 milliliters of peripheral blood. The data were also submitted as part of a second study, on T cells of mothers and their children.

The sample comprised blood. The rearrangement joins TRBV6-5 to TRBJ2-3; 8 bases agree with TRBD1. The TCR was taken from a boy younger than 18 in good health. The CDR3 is CASSYSDRGATDTQYF. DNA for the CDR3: TGTGCCAGCAGTTACTCCGACAGGGGTGCAACAGATACGCAGTATTTT.